The 22 T cell receptor beta chains below come from one sample, sequenced in a study of blood T cell repertoires in COVID-19. Clones were read by immunoSEQ multiplex PCR, and TCRdb kept only the in-frame ones, dropping some. The table includes roughly 230,000 clones, roughly four fifths detected once. Sequenced sample: peripheral blood. The receptors shown here come from a man aged 45-60 years with active or convalescent COVID-19.

The chain recombines TRBV6-5 with TRBJ1-2; D is undetermined. The CDR3 spans 12 residues. Trimming pared 8 bases from V and 0 bases from J, leaving 7 bases between. Germline lookup yields CDR1 MNHEY and CDR2 SVGAGI. This CDR3 reads CASYHTNYGYTF. As DNA, the CDR3 is TGTGCCAGCTATCACACTAACTATGGCTACACCTTC.

The genes are TRBV4-1 and TRBJ1-5, with D possibly TRBD1 on 5 matching bases. This CDR3 is built from 17 residues. Deletions cut 0 bases from V and 3 bases from J, with 15 bases between. Germline loops: CDR1 MGHRA, CDR2 YSYEKL. Here the CDR3 reads CASSQDSGGSVNQPQHF. CDR3 DNA sequence: TGCGCCAGCAGCCAAGATTCCGGGGGATCGGTCAATCAGCCCCAGCATTTT.

The V and J genes are TRBV2 and TRBJ1-4; 7 nucleotides match TRBD1. This CDR3 has 13 residues. Germline V CDR1 and CDR2: SNHLY, FYNNEI. The V and J ends lost 6 bases and 6 bases, in that order; junction bases with no gene match: 4. The CDR3 is CASRTGRDEKLFF. In DNA form, the CDR3 reads TGTGCCAGCAGGACAGGGAGAGATGAAAAACTGTTTTTT.

This clone was detected only a few times. The CDR3 loop is CASSQGQGGEKLFF. In DNA, the CDR3 is TGCGCCAGCAGCCAGGGACAGGGAGGAGAAAAACTGTTTTTT. The gene calls are TRBV5-1 and TRBJ1-4, with 9 bases that match TRBD1. The CDR3 consists of 14 residues. V gave up 4 bases and J gave up 8 bases; unmatched junction bases: 6. Looked up from germline, CDR1 is SGHRS and CDR2 is YFSETQ.

The rearrangement links TRBV9 to TRBJ2-7, with D possibly matching TRBD2 (5 bases). Germline V CDR1 and CDR2: SGDLS, YYNGEE. The CDR3 spans 11 residues. Trimming left V 7 bases short and J 3 bases short, with 8 bases between. CDR3 sequence reads: CASGDYYEQYF. CDR3 bases: TGTGCCAGCGGCGACTACTACGAGCAGTACTTC.

J is TRBJ1-5 and V is TRBV28, with TRBD1 as a possible D gene (6 bases). The germline gives CDR1 MDHEN, CDR2 SYDVKM. V dropped 2 bases and J dropped 6 bases, with 23 bases sitting between them. The CDR3 sequence is 18 residues long. The CDR3 coding sequence is TGTGCCAGCAGTTTAGACCACCCCGGACAGTCCTCCGGTCAGCCCCAGCATTTT. Protein sequence: CASSLDHPGQSSGQPQHF.

The chain has TRBV11-2 and TRBJ2-6; D perhaps matches TRBD1 (8 bases). The CDR3 contains 15 residues. The germline gives CDR1 SGHAT, CDR2 FQNNGV. V lost 5 bases to trimming and J lost 5 bases, with 13 bases between them. The CDR3 nucleotides read TGTGCCAGCAGCCACAGGGGGGGCCGGGCCAACGTCCTGACTTTC. This translates into CASSHRGGRANVLTF.

The gene calls are TRBV7-2 and TRBJ2-5, with 8 bases identical to TRBD1. After removal of 3 bases from V and 5 bases from J, the junction contained 8 bases not matched to a gene. CDR3 length: 15 residues. Germline V gene data show CDR1 as SGHTA and CDR2 as FQGNSA. The CDR3 is CASSFQGARGETQYF. The CDR3 region has the DNA TGTGCCAGCAGCTTCCAGGGGGCTAGGGGGGAGACCCAGTACTTC.

This clone was picked up one time. The CDR3, as DNA: TGTGCCAGCAGTTTACGTCAGATTAATGAAAAACTGTTTTTT. It specifies CASSLRQINEKLFF. The rearrangement uses TRBV28 and TRBJ1-4; D unresolved. Trimming cost V 2 bases and J 4 bases, with 8 bases left between them. The CDR3 sequence is 14 residues long. Germline loops: CDR1 MDHEN, CDR2 SYDVKM.

The chain uses TRBV5-1 and TRBJ1-2, with 7 bases lining up with TRBD1. V shed 0 bases, J shed 5 bases, and the junction held 4 bases outside the gene matches. CDR1 and CDR2 from the germline V gene are SGHRS and YFSETQ. The CDR3 contains 14 residues. CDR3 nucleotides: TGCGCCAGCAGCTTGGCCAGGGGGGAATATGGCTACACCTTC. This gives the protein CASSLARGEYGYTF.

The V gene is TRBV4-1, the J gene TRBJ1-1; D possibly corresponds to TRBD1 (6 bases). CDR3 length equals 15 residues. Germline V gives CDR1 MGHRA, CDR2 YSYEKL. Trimming removed 0 bases from V and 3 bases from J, with 11 bases in between. CDR3 protein: CASSQERGAHTEAFF. The DNA for the CDR3 is TGCGCCAGCAGCCAAGAACGGGGGGCGCACACTGAAGCTTTCTTT.

In this sample, this clone turned up once. The chain couples TRBV6-2 or TRBV6-3 to TRBJ2-1; D possibly corresponds to TRBD2 (7 bases). Germline CDR1 is MNHEY and CDR2 is SVGEGT. Trimming removed 2 bases at V and 0 bases at J, with 20 bases between. There are 19 residues in the CDR3. The CDR3 region has the DNA TGTGCCAGCAGTTACGGGAGGGGGGGCCCCACGAGCTCCTACAATGAGCAGTTCTTC. Its protein is CASSYGRGGPTSSYNEQFF.

The chain employs TRBV6-1 and TRBJ1-5; no reliable D call. Germline loops: CDR1 MNHNS, CDR2 SASEGT. The length of the CDR3 is 17 residues. Trimming stripped 3 bases from V and 4 bases from J, with 19 bases between. CDR3 amino acids: CASSDPAGGQRNQPQHF. CDR3 bases: TGTGCCAGCAGTGATCCCGCGGGTGGGCAGAGAAATCAGCCCCAGCATTTT.

V usage is TRBV5-1 and J usage is TRBJ2-3; D is undetermined. The V gene's germline CDR1 is SGHRS and CDR2 YFSETQ. The V end was cut by 6 bases, the J end by 0 bases, with 14 bases between. CDR3 length: 15 residues. In DNA, the CDR3 is TGCGCCAGCACGAATCACGCGGTCAGCACAGATACGCAGTATTTT. Translation gives CASTNHAVSTDTQYF.

The gene calls are TRBV7-2 and TRBJ1-5, with D unresolved. The CDR3 is made up of 12 amino acids. Trimming took 3 bases from V and 3 from J, leaving 3 bases between them. Germline V gene sequence: CDR1 SGHTA, CDR2 FQGNSA. Here the CDR3 DNA reads TGTGCCAGCAGCTTTAACAATCAGCCCCAGCATTTT. Amino acid sequence: CASSFNNQPQHF.

The chain combines TRBV5-4 with TRBJ2-3; TRBD2 aligns across 8 bases. There are 15 residues in the CDR3. Per germline, CDR1 SGHNT and CDR2 YYREEE (reference sequence). V shed 5 bases, J shed 4 bases, and the junction held 9 bases outside the gene matches. This CDR3 reads CASSLSGGRADTQYF. DNA of the CDR3: TGTGCCAGCAGTTTAAGCGGGGGCAGGGCAGATACGCAGTATTTT.

This chain joins TRBV6-4 and TRBJ1-1; 7 nucleotides match TRBD1. The CDR3 runs 15 residues. The V gene's germline CDR1 is MRHNA and CDR2 SNTAGT. J lost 0 bases, V lost 3 bases, and 4 bases had no gene match. The CDR3 nucleotides read TGTGCCAGCAGTGAGACAGGGTCTATGAACACTGAAGCTTTCTTT. Protein: CASSETGSMNTEAFF.

The chain uses TRBV5-1 and TRBJ1-1; no definite D call. V lost 0 bases, J lost 6 bases, and 9 bases lay in between. The CDR3 runs 13 residues. Germline V gene data show CDR1 as SGHRS and CDR2 as YFSETQ. The CDR3 bases are TGCGCCAGCAGCTTGGGCCCGGTGGCTGAAGCTTTCTTT. Protein product: CASSLGPVAEAFF.

This chain links TRBV6-4 with TRBJ2-3, with TRBD1 identical over 8 bases. With 5 bases clipped from V and 2 bases from J, the junction kept 3 bases outside the gene matches. CDR3 size: 14 residues. The germline gives CDR1 MRHNA, CDR2 SNTAGT. In DNA, the CDR3 is TGTGCCAGCAGTACGGACAGGGACACAGATACGCAGTATTTT. Its translation: CASSTDRDTDTQYF.

The rearrangement links TRBV3-1 (or the pseudogene TRBV3-2) to TRBJ1-1; unclear D gene. Trimming took 5 bases from V and 5 from J, leaving 15 bases between them. Per germline, CDR1 LGHDT and CDR2 YNNKEL (reference sequence). The CDR3 is 14 residues long. The CDR3 region has the DNA TGTGCCAGCAGCACCGAGGCCCCGGCAACTGAAGCTTTCTTT. The encoded protein is CASSTEAPATEAFF.

The V call is TRBV7-2, the J call TRBJ1-4; 9 bases are a match to TRBD1. The junction had 3 bases not matched to a gene; V was cut back by 6 bases and J by 4 bases. The CDR3 extends over 14 amino acids. CDR1 SGHTA and CDR2 FQGNSA come from the germline V gene. This chain's CDR3 is CASSRTGVNEKLFF. The CDR3 DNA reads TGTGCCAGCAGTCGGACAGGGGTTAATGAAAAACTGTTTTTT.

This clone was observed a single time. The chain joins TRBV6-5 to TRBJ2-3, with 9 nucleotides matching TRBD2. Trimming took 11 bases from V and 1 from J; bases not matched to a gene: 10. Germline CDR1 and CDR2: MNHEY and SVGAGI. The CDR3 runs 15 residues. CDR3 sequence (DNA): TGTGCCTCATGGCGGGGGGGGCGGGGCACAGATACGCAGTATTTT. Translated, it gives CASWRGGRGTDTQYF.